Following are 5 T cell receptor beta chains from one sample sequenced in a study. Tregs were sorted as CD4+CD25+CD127-/low cells. Amplification of TRBV12-4/TRBJ1-2 clonotypes used adaptor-ligated barcode primers. TCRdb itself ran the multiplex PCR reads through MiXCR, one entry per CDR3 protein. The table lists more than 200 distinct CDR3 sequences, under 8% of them singletons. The sequencing sample was made of tumor-infiltrating Tregs sorted from the breast tumor. Receptors originate from a female donor with breast cancer.

This clonotype ranks as large. The V call is TRBV12-3 or TRBV12-4, the J call TRBJ1-2; no definite D call. Trimming took 6 bases from V and 2 from J, leaving 7 bases between them. The length of the CDR3 is 12 residues. The CDR3 is CASSPDNYGYTF. CDR3 sequence (DNA): TGTGCCAGCAGCCCGGACAACTATGGCTACACCTTC.

This clonotype is deemed large. This chain links TRBV12-3 or TRBV12-4 with TRBJ1-2; D is undetermined. V dropped 3 bases and J dropped 2 bases, with 7 bases sitting between them. The CDR3 covers 13 residues. As DNA, the CDR3 is TGTGCCAGCAGTTTCGGGGAGAACTATGGCTACACCTTC. It yields the protein CASSFGENYGYTF.

This clonotype is deemed large. The CDR3 region is CASSPRTDGYTF. The CDR3 DNA follows: TGTGCCAGCAGTCCTCGGACAGATGGCTACACCTTC. The chain uses TRBV12-3 or TRBV12-4 and TRBJ1-2, with a weak D call TRBD1 (6 bases). This CDR3 comprises 12 residues. Trimming removed 5 bases at V and 6 bases at J, with 10 bases between.

By its share, this clonotype is hyperexpanded (1% or more). The chain employs TRBV12-3 or TRBV12-4 and TRBJ1-2; no clear D gene. The V end lost 5 bases, the J end lost 4 bases, and 5 bases lay between the germline ends. The CDR3 consists of 11 residues. CDR3 protein: CASSRGYGYTF. The CDR3 DNA reads TGTGCCAGCAGTCGGGGCTATGGCTACACCTTC.

By share of the sample, this clonotype is large. The V call is TRBV12-3 or TRBV12-4, the J call TRBJ1-2; 9 bases fit TRBD1. With V trimmed by 7 bases and J by 3 bases, 3 bases remained unmatched. There are 13 residues in the CDR3. CDR3 loop: CASTWDRDYGYTF. The CDR3 DNA is TGTGCCAGCACCTGGGACAGGGACTATGGCTACACCTTC.